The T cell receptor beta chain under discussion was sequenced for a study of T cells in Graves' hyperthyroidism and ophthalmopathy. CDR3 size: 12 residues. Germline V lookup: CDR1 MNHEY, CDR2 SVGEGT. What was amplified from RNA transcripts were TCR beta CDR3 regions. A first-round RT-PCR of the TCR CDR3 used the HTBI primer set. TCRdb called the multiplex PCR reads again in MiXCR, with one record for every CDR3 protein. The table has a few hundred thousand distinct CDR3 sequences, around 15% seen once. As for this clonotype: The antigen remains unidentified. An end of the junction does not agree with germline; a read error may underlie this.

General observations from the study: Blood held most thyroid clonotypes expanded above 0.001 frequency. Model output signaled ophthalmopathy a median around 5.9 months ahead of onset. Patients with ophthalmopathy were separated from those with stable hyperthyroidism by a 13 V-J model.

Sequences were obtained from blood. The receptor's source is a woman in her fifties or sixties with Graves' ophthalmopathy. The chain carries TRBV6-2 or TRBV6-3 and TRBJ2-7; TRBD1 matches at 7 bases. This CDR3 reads CAISDGTAEQYF. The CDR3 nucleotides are TGTGCCATCAGTGACGGGACAGCCGAGCAGTACTTC.